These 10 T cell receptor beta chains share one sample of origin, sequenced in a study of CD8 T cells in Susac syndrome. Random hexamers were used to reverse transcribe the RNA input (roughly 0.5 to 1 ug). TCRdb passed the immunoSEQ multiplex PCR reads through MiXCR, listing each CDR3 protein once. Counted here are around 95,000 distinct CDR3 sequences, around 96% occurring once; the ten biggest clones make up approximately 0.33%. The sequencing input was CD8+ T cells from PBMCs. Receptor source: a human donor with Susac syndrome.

The CDR3 DNA follows: TGTGCCAGCAGTGAGGTTGAGAACACTGAAGCTTTCTTT. Its protein is CASSEVENTEAFF. The V gene is TRBV2, the J gene TRBJ1-1; no reliable D call. Per the germline V gene, CDR1 is SNHLY and CDR2 is FYNNEI. Trimming removed 3 bases at V and 1 base at J, with 6 bases between. The CDR3 contains 13 residues.

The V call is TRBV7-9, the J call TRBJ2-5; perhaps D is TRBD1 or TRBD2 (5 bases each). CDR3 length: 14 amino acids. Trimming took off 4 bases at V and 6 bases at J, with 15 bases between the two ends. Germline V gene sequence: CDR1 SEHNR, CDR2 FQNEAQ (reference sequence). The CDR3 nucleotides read TGTGCCAGCAGCTCGGATCAGGGAGTAAAGACCCAGTACTTC. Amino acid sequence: CASSSDQGVKTQYF.

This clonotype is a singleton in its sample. The CDR3 reads CASSDTSAGELFF. In DNA form, the CDR3 reads TGTGCCAGCAGTGACACTAGCGCCGGGGAGCTGTTTTTT. This rearrangement joins TRBV6-4 to TRBJ2-2; 7 nucleotides align to TRBD2. Trimming cost V 2 bases and J 6 bases; bases outside gene matches: 0. The CDR3 runs to 13 residues. CDR1 and CDR2 from the germline V gene are MRHNA and SNTAGT.

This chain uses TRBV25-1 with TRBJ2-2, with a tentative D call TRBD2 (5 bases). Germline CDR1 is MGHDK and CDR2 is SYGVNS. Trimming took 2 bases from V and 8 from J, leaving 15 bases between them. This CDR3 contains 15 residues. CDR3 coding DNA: TGTGCCAGCAGTGAAAGCCAGGCCCGGACTGGGGAGCTGTTTTTT. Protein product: CASSESQARTGELFF.

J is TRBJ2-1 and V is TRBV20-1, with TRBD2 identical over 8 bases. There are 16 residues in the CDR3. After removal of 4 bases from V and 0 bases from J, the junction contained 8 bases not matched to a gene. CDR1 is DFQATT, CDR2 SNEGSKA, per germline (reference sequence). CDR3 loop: CSAISLAGSSYNEQFF. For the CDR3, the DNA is TGCAGTGCTATTTCGTTAGCGGGGAGCTCCTACAATGAGCAGTTCTTC.

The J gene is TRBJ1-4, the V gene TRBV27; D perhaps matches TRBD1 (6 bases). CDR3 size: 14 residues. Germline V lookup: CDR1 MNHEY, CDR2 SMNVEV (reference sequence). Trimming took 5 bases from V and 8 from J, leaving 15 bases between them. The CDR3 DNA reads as TGTGCCAGCAGTCCCCAGACAGGTTCGGAAAAACTGTTTTTT. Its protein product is CASSPQTGSEKLFF.

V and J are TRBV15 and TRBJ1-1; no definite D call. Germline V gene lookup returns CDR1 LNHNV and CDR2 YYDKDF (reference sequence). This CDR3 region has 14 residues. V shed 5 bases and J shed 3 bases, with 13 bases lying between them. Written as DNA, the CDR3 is TGTGCCACCAGCGGTCTATTAACAGACACTGAAGCTTTCTTT. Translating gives CATSGLLTDTEAFF.

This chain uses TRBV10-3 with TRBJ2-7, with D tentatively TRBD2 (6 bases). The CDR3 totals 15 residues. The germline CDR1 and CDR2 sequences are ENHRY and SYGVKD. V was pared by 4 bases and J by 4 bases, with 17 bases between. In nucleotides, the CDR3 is TGTGCCATCAGTGTTTTGCGGGACTCCCCATACGAGCAGTACTTC. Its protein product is CAISVLRDSPYEQYF.

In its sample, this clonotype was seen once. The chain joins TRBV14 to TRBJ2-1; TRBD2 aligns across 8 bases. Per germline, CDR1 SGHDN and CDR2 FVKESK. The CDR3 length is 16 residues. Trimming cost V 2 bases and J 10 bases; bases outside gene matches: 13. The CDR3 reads CASSQNSGGRYQEQFF. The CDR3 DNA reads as TGTGCCAGCAGCCAAAATTCGGGCGGGAGGTACCAGGAGCAGTTCTTC.

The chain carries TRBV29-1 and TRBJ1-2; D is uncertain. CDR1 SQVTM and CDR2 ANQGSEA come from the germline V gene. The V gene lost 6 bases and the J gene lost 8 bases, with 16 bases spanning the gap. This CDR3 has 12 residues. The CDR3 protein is CSVPDAPRGYTF. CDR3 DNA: TGCAGCGTCCCGGACGCCCCGAGGGGCTACACCTTC. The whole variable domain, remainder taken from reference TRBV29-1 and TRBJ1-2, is SAVISQKPSRDICQRGTSLTIQCQVDSQVTMMFWYRQQPGQSLTLIATANQGSEATYESGFVIDKFPISRPNLTFSTLTVSNMSPEDSSIYLCSVPDAPRGYTFGSGTRLTVV.